This T cell receptor (beta chain) was captured in a study of shared clonotypes between healthy human individuals. V lost 2 bases, J lost 10 bases, and 9 bases stayed unmatched. This CDR3 is 13 amino acids long. Germline CDR1 is SQVTM and CDR2 is ANQGSEA. Here immunoSEQ multiplex PCR was the method, and the copy in TCRdb shows in-frame clones only, minus some. The repertoire holds about 1.1 million clones, 70% to 85% seen once, with almost 0.9% in the top ten. Sequenced sample: memory CD4+ T cells from PBMCs. Subset noted: CD45RA-negative fraction. The receptor was derived from a man aged 18-30 years in good health. Some clones in this sample may be carry-over from other donors' samples. The V gene is TRBV29-1, the J gene TRBJ2-7; 9 bases match TRBD1. The CDR3 DNA is TGCAGCGTTGAACTTGGGGACAGGGAACGTCAGTACTTC. Encoded protein: CSVELGDRERQYF.